A single sample is the source of the 3 T cell receptor beta chains below, sequenced in a study of T-cell memory formation after mild COVID-19. TCRdb reprocessed the 5' RACE reads with MiXCR, giving one entry per CDR3 protein. The table has about 320,000 distinct CDR3 sequences, around an eighth seen once. Source material: PBMCs or a T cell subset sorted from them (not recorded which). These receptor sequences come from a man aged 18 to 30 who had mild COVID-19 (a few samples of this study predate the infection). Cell type and time point are not known.

This chain links TRBV18 with TRBJ2-1, with 8 bases aligning to TRBD2. The CDR3 runs 14 residues. Germline V gene sequence: CDR1 KGHSH, CDR2 LQKENI. After removal of 3 bases from V and 4 bases from J, the junction contained 2 bases not matched to a gene. DNA of the CDR3: TGTGCCAGCTCACCGACGGGGGGGTACAATGAGCAGTTCTTC. Protein product: CASSPTGGYNEQFF.

This sequence joins TRBV4-3 and TRBJ2-7; TRBD1 agrees at 7 bases. Unmatched junction bases numbered 10, after V lost 3 bases and J lost 5 bases. Per the germline V gene, CDR1 is LGHNA and CDR2 is YSLEER. CDR3 length: 15 amino acids. This CDR3 reads CASSQGDRVGDEQYF. DNA for the CDR3: TGCGCCAGCAGCCAGGGCGACAGGGTAGGCGACGAGCAGTACTTC.

CDR3 sequence: CASSFNMEQFF. As DNA, the CDR3 is TGCGCCAGCAGCTTTAACATGGAGCAGTTCTTC. The V and J genes are TRBV5-1 and TRBJ2-1; D uncertain. In germline, CDR1 is SGHRS, CDR2 YFSETQ. The CDR3 extends over 11 amino acids. V was cut by 2 bases and J by 10 bases, with 7 bases left in between.